This T cell receptor (beta chain) was identified in a study of blood T cells in healthy people across ages. Findings and limits, study-wide: More naive CD4+ cells and higher diversity were found in long-lived than in aged donors.

As for this clonotype: Its antigen is not identified.

The CDR3 sequence is 13 residues long. Germline CDR1 and CDR2: SGHTA and FQGNSA. Trimming stripped 2 bases from V and 12 bases from J, with 16 bases between. A second roughly 6 to 11 cycle PCR used barcoded and J-beta primers. Each CDR3 protein gets one entry after TCRdb re-called the 5' RACE reads with MiXCR. The profile shows some 940,000 distinct CDR3 sequences, just under 30% of them singletons. The same data also went into a second study, on T cells of mothers and their children.

The sequencing sample was made of blood. The V call is TRBV7-2, the J call TRBJ1-2; D uncertain. This clonotype was obtained from a woman aged 35 to 49 in good health. CDR3 protein: CASSLWAEIVDTF. The CDR3 DNA sequence: TGTGCCAGCAGCTTATGGGCGGAGATCGTGGACACCTTC.